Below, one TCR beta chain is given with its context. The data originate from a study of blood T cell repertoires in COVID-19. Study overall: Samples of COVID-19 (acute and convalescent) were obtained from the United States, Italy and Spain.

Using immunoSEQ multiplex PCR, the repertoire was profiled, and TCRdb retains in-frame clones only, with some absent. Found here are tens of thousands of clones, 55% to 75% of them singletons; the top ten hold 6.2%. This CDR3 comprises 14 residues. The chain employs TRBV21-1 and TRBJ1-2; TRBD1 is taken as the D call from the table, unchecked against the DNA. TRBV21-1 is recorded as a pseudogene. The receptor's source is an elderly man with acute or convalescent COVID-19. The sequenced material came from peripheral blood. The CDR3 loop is CASSKGAGGTGYTF. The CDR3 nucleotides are TGTGCCAGCAGCAAGGGTGCAGGGGGAACTGGCTACACCTTC.